The sequence of this T cell receptor (beta chain) was determined in a study of regulatory T cells in long-lasting Graves disease. Ten or more counts support this clonotype. Building the TCR beta libraries relied on iRepertoire HTBI primers, and CDR3 regions underwent Arm-PCR. MiXCR, applied by TCRdb to the multiplex PCR reads, yields one record per CDR3 protein. The sample holds 400,000 to 500,000 distinct CDR3 sequences, approximately 14% seen once. Time point here: newly diagnosed GD, antithyroid drugs for less than 3 months. PBMC RNA was the source of the TCR library. Per the germline V gene, CDR1 is MDHEN and CDR2 is SYDVKM. The CDR3 covers 11 residues. Separately, the same data were catalogued under a study of T cells in Graves' hyperthyroidism and ophthalmopathy.

The sequences come from peripheral blood mononuclear cells (PBMCs), collected at new diagnosis, from a patient treated with antithyroid drugs. This TCR was sampled from a woman in her forties or fifties with Graves disease. The chain combines TRBV28 with TRBJ1-1; TRBD1 aligns across 7 bases. CDR3 in DNA: TGTGCTACGACAGGGCACACTGAAGCTTTCTTT. Protein: CATTGHTEAFF.